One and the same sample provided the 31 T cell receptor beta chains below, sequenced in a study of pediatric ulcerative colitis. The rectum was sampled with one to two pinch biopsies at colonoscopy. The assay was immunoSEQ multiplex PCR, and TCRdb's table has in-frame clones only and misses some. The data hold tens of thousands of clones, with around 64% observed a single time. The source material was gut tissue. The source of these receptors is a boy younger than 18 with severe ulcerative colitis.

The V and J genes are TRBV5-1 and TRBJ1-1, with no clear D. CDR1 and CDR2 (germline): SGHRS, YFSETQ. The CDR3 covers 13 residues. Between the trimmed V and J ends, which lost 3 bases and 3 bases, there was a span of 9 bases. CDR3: CASSSSSDTEAFF. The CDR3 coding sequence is TGCGCCAGCAGCTCTTCTTCGGACACTGAAGCTTTCTTT.

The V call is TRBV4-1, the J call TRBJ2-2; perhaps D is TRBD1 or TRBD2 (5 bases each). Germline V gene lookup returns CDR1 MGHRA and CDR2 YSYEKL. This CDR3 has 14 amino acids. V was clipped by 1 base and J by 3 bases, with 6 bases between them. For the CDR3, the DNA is TGCGCCAGCAGCCAAGGGGACCACACCGGGGAGCTGTTTTTT. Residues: CASSQGDHTGELFF.

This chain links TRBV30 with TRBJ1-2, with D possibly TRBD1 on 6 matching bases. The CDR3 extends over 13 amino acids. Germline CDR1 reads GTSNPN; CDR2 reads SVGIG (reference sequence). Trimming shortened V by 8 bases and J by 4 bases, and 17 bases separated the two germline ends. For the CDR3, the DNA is TGTGCCACCACCCGGGGGGCCCCCTATGGCTACACCTTC. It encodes CATTRGAPYGYTF.

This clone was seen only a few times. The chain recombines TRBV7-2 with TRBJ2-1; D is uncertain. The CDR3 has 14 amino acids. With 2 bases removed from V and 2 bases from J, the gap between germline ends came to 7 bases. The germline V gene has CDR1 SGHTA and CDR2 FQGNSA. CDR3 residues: CASSLRYTYNEQFF. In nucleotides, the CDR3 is TGTGCCAGCAGCTTAAGGTACACCTACAATGAGCAGTTCTTC.

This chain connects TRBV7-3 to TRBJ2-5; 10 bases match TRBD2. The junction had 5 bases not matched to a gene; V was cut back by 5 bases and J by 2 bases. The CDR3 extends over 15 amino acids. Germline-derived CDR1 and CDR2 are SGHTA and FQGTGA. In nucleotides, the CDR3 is TGTGCCAGCAGCCTAAGCGGGGGGGTGCAAGAGACCCAGTACTTC. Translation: CASSLSGGVQETQYF.

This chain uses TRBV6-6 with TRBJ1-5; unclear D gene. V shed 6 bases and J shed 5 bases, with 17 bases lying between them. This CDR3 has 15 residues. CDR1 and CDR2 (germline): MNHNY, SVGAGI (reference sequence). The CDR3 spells CASRPSNGPYQPQHF. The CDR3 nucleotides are TGTGCCAGCAGACCTTCCAACGGCCCGTATCAGCCCCAGCATTTT.

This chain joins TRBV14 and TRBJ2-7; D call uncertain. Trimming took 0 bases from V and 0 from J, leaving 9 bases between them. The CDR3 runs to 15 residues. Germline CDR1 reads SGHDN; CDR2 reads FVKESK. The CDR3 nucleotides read TGTGCCAGCAGCCAAGACCCATGGAGCTCCTACGAGCAGTACTTC. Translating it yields CASSQDPWSSYEQYF.

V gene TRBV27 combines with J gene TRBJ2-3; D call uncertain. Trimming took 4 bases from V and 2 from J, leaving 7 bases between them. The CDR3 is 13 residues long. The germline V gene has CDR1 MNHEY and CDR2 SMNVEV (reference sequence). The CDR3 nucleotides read TGTGCCAGCAGTTGGCGGCCCACAGATACGCAGTATTTT. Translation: CASSWRPTDTQYF.

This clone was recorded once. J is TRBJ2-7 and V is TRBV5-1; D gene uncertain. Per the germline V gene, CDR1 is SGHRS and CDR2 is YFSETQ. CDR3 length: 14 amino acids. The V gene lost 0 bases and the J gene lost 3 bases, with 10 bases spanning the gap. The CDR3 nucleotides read TGCGCCAGCAGCTTGGTTCCAGTTGGCTACGAGCAGTACTTC. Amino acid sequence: CASSLVPVGYEQYF.

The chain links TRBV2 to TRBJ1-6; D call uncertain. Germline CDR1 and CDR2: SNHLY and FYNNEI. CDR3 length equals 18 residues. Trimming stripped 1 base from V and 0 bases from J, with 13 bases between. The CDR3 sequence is CASSEVYQSSSYNSPLHF. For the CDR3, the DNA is TGTGCCAGCAGTGAAGTGTACCAGTCGAGCTCCTATAATTCACCCCTCCACTTT.

CDR3: CATFGGELFF. The DNA for the CDR3 is TGTGCCACCTTCGGGGGGGAGCTGTTTTTT. V gene TRBV6-5 combines with J gene TRBJ2-2; D not resolved. CDR1 is MNHEY, CDR2 SVGAGI, per germline. Deletions cut 10 bases from V and 8 bases from J, with 8 bases between. The CDR3 spans 10 residues.

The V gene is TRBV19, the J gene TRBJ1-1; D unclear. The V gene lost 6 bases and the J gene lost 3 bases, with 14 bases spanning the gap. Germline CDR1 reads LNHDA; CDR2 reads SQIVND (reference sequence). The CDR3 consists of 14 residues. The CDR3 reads CASSPPGKDTEAFF. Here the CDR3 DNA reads TGTGCCAGTAGCCCCCCGGGGAAGGACACTGAAGCTTTCTTT.

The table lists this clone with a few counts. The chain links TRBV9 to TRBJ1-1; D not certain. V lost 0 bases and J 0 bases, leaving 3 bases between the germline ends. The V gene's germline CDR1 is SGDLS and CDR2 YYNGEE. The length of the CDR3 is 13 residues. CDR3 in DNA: TGTGCCAGCAGCGTAGCGGTGAACACTGAAGCTTTCTTT. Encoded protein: CASSVAVNTEAFF.

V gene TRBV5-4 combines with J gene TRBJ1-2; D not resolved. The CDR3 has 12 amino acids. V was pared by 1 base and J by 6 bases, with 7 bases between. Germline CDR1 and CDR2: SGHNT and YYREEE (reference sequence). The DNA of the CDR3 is TGTGCCAGCAGCTTGAATTCGGATGGCTACACCTTC. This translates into CASSLNSDGYTF.

CDR3 residues: CASSIEAQETQYF. CDR3 bases: TGTGCCAGCAGTATCGAGGCCCAAGAGACCCAGTACTTC. J is TRBJ2-5 and V is TRBV2, with D uncertain. From germline, CDR1 is SNHLY and CDR2 FYNNEI. The CDR3 has 13 residues. V lost 5 bases and J lost 1, with 8 bases in between.

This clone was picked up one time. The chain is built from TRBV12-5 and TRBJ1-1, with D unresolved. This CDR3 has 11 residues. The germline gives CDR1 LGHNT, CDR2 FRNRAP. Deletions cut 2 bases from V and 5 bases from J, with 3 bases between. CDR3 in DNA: TGTGCTAGTGGTTTGTGGACTGAAGCTTTCTTT. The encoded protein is CASGLWTEAFF.

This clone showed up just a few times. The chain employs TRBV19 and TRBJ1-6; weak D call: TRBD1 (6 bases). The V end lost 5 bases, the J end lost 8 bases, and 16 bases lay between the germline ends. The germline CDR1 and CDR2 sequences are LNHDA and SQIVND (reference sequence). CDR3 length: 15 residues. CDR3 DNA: TGTGCCAGTAGTCCCTCCGGGCGGGGGCATTCACCCCTCCACTTT. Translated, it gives CASSPSGRGHSPLHF.

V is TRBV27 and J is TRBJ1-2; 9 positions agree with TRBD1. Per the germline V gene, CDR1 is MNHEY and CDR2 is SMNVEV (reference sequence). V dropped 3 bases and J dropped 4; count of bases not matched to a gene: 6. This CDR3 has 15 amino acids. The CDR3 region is CASSFSDRGAYGYTF. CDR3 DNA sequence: TGTGCCAGCAGTTTCTCGGACAGGGGTGCCTATGGCTACACCTTC.

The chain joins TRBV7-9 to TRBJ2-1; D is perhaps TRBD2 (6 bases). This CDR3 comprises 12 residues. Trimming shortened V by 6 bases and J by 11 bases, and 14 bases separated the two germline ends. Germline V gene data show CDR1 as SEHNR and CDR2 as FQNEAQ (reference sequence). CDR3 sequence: CASRSRERKQFF. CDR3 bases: TGTGCCAGCAGAAGTCGGGAGAGGAAGCAGTTCTTC. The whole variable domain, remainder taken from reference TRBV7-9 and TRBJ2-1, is DTGVSQNPRHKITKRGQNVTFRCDPISEHNRLYWYRQTLGQGPEFLTYFQNEAQLEKSRLLSDRFSAERPKGSFSTLEIQRTEQGDSAMYLCASRSRERKQFFGPGTRLTVL.

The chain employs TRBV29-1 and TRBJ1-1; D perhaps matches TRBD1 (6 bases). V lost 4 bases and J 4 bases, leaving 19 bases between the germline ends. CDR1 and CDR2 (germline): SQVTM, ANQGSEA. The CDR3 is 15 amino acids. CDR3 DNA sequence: TGCAGCGTTGGAACCCTCAGGGGTCTTGGCACTGAAGCTTTCTTT. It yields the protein CSVGTLRGLGTEAFF. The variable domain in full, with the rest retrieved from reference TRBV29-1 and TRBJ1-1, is SAVISQKPSRDICQRGTSLTIQCQVDSQVTMMFWYRQQPGQSLTLIATANQGSEATYESGFVIDKFPISRPNLTFSTLTVSNMSPEDSSIYLCSVGTLRGLGTEAFFGQGTRLTVV.

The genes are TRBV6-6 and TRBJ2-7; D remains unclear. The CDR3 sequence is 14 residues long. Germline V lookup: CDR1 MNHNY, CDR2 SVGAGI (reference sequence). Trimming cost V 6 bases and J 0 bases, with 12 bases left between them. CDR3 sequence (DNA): TGTGCCAGCAGCCCGGACGTAAACTCCTACGAGCAGTACTTC. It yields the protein CASSPDVNSYEQYF.

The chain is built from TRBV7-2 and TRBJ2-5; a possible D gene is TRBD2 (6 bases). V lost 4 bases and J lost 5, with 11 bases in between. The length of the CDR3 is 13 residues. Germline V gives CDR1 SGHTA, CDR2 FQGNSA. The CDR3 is CASSSTRMETQYF. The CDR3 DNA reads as TGTGCCAGCAGCTCGACTAGAATGGAGACCCAGTACTTC.

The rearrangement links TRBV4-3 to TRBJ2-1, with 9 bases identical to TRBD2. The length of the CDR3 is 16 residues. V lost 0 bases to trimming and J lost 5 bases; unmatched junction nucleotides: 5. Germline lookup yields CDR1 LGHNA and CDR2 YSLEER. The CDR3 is CASSQDPLAGNNEQFF. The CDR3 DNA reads TGCGCCAGCAGCCAAGATCCCCTAGCGGGGAACAATGAGCAGTTCTTC.

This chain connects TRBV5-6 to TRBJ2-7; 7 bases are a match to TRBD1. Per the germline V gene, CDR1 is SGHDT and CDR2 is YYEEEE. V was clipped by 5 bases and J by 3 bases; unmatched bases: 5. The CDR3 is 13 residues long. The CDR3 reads CASSPGQRYEQYF. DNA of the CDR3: TGTGCCAGCAGTCCGGGACAGCGCTACGAGCAGTACTTC.

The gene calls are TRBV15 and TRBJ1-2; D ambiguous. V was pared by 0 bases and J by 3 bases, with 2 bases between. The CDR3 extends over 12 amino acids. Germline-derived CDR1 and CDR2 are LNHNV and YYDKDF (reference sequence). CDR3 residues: CATSREHYGYTF. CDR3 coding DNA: TGTGCCACCAGCAGAGAACACTATGGCTACACCTTC.

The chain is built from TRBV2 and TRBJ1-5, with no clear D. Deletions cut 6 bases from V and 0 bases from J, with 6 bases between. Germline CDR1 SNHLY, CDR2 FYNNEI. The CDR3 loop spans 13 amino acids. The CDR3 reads CASRRYSNQPQHF. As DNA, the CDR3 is TGTGCCAGCAGGCGGTATAGCAATCAGCCCCAGCATTTT. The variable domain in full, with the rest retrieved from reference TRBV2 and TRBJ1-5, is EPEVTQTPSHQVTQMGQEVILRCVPISNHLYFYWYRQILGQKVEFLVSFYNNEISEKSEIFDDQFSVERPDGSNFTLKIRSTKLEDSAMYFCASRRYSNQPQHFGDGTRLSIL.

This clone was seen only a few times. The CDR3 loop is CASSLAQGYEQYF. The CDR3 coding sequence is TGTGCCAGCAGCTTAGCACAGGGCTACGAGCAGTACTTC. This chain links TRBV7-8 with TRBJ2-7, with D perhaps matching TRBD1 (6 bases). Deletions cut 0 bases from V and 3 bases from J, with 6 bases between. There are 13 residues in the CDR3. Germline-derived CDR1 and CDR2 are SGHVS and FQNEAQ.

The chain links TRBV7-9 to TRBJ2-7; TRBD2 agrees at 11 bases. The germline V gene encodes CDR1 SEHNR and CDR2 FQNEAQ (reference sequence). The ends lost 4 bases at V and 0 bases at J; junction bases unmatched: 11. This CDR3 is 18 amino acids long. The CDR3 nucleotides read TGTGCCAGCAGCTCCTATATGACTAGCGGGGACCCCTCCTACGAGCAGTACTTC. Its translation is CASSSYMTSGDPSYEQYF.

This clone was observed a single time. The chain's CDR3 is CASSQDFLSGGYTF. The CDR3 DNA sequence: TGCGCCAGCAGCCAAGATTTCCTGTCGGGAGGCTACACCTTC. The rearrangement links TRBV4-3 to TRBJ1-2; D remains ambiguous. CDR1 LGHNA and CDR2 YSLEER come from the germline V gene. The CDR3 is made up of 14 amino acids. V was pared by 0 bases and J by 8 bases, with 13 bases between.

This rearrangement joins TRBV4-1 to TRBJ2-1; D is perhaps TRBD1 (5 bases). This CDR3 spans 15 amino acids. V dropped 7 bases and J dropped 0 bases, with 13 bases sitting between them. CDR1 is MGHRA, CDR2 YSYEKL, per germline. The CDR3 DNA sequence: TGCGCCAGCAAACAGACAGAAAGCTCCTACAATGAGCAGTTCTTC. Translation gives CASKQTESSYNEQFF.

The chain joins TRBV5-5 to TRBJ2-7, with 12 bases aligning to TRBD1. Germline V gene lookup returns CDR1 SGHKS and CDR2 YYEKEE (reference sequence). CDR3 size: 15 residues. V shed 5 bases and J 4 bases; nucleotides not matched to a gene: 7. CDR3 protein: CASSTRDRGRYEQYF. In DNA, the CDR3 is TGTGCCAGCAGTACCCGGGACAGGGGGCGATACGAGCAGTACTTC. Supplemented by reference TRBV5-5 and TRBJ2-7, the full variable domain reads DAGVTQSPTHLIKTRGQQVTLRCSPISGHKSVSWYQQVLGQGPQFIFQYYEKEERGRGNFPDRFSARQFPNYSSELNVNALLLGDSALYLCASSTRDRGRYEQYFGPGTRLTVT.